A selection of T cell receptor beta chains follows, all from one sample in a study of CD8 T cells in ankylosing spondylitis. TCRdb re-derived calls from the 5' RACE reads in MiXCR, one entry per CDR3 protein. This repertoire shows 200,000 or so distinct CDR3 sequences, roughly 18% found once; its top ten account for 4.3%. The sample was blood, either unsorted or a sorted T cell fraction (not recorded which). These receptors came from a male donor under 30 with ankylosing spondylitis or in good health (not recorded which). Each CDR3 is given with its conserved first and last residue. D genes are given only for firm matches. Some rows mark clone size as missing; the rest say once, few, many or name a class of expanded clone.

d_gene: -
v_gene: TRBV10-2
abundance: many
j_gene: TRBJ2-2
CDR3aa: CASSESSWMKSANTGELFF

d_gene: TRBD2
v_gene: TRBV20-1
abundance: -
j_gene: TRBJ2-3
CDR3aa: CSARDLDLAGRPDTDTQYF

d_gene: TRBD2
v_gene: TRBV12-3/TRBV12-4
abundance: many
j_gene: TRBJ2-4
CDR3aa: CASSISGREAKNIQYF

d_gene: -
v_gene: TRBV20-1
abundance: -
j_gene: TRBJ2-4
CDR3aa: CSATRTRLAKNIQYF

d_gene: -
v_gene: TRBV20-1
abundance: many
j_gene: TRBJ2-1
CDR3aa: CSATGPLQNEQFF

d_gene: -
v_gene: TRBV4-1
abundance: -
j_gene: TRBJ1-5
CDR3aa: CASSLPGVGQPQHF

d_gene: -
v_gene: TRBV29-1
abundance: -
j_gene: TRBJ2-3
CDR3aa: CSGTFLEQYF

d_gene: TRBD2
v_gene: TRBV20-1
abundance: many
j_gene: TRBJ2-1
CDR3aa: CSAPREDRNEQFF

d_gene: -
v_gene: TRBV5-5
abundance: once
j_gene: TRBJ2-1
CDR3aa: CASSLSPGDRGQFF

d_gene: -
v_gene: TRBV6-5
abundance: few
j_gene: TRBJ2-7
CDR3aa: CASSYSAHLGEQYF

d_gene: -
v_gene: TRBV2
abundance: many
j_gene: TRBJ1-4
CDR3aa: CASSEAHFRQQIEKLFF

d_gene: -
v_gene: TRBV7-6
abundance: few
j_gene: TRBJ2-2
CDR3aa: CASSLSPRVTGELFF

d_gene: TRBD2
v_gene: TRBV10-3
abundance: many
j_gene: TRBJ2-1
CDR3aa: CAISTRLAGDNNEQFF